The present T cell receptor (beta chain) was sequenced within a study of T cells after yellow fever vaccination. This clonotype was seen repeatedly, ten times or more. Each CDR3 protein gets one entry after TCRdb re-called the 5' RACE reads with MiXCR. The sample consists of hundreds of thousands of distinct CDR3 sequences, roughly 3.5% of them appearing once. Germline values: CDR1 DFQATT, CDR2 SNEGSKA (reference sequence). Trimming shortened V by 1 base and J by 5 bases, and 11 bases separated the two germline ends. The CDR3 extends over 13 amino acids. The source was PBMCs, collected on the day of the yellow fever booster vaccination. The clonotype originates from a man younger than 35 who received the YFV17D yellow fever vaccine. The chain recombines TRBV20-1 with TRBJ1-2; D may be TRBD1 (6 bases). CDR3 in amino acids: CSARVGTIYGYTF. The CDR3 coding sequence is TGCAGTGCTAGAGTTGGGACAATTTATGGCTACACCTTC.